This note documents a single T cell receptor beta chain sequence. Its specificity is unknown. This specimen belongs to a study of cytomegalovirus exposure and HLA in healthy donors. About the study: Falling in the Caucasian-associated ancestry cluster were about four fifths of about 400 genotyped donors.

PCR primers comprised 60 Vbeta and 13 Jbeta primers. Libraries were prepared by immunoSEQ multiplex PCR; TCRdb keeps only in-frame clonotypes and omits some of them. The data hold approximately 200,000 clones, with about 80% observed a single time. The germline V gene has CDR1 GTSNPN and CDR2 SVGIG (reference sequence). The CDR3 sequence is 13 residues long. Deletions cut 0 bases from V and 3 bases from J, with 9 bases between. The study, taken as a whole, reports: Later analysis suggested most CMV-associated TCR beta chains were HLA-restricted. Immune exposure information available was restricted to CMV serostatus. Associated with cytomegalovirus, according to the listing, were 150 to 200 TCR beta chains.

This sequence was found in a girl between 10 and 17 years old in good health and CMV-seronegative. Sequencing input: PBMCs. The V call is TRBV30, the J call TRBJ2-7; D is uncertain. In nucleotides, the CDR3 is TGTGCCTGGAGTGTGCGCTCTGGCTACGAGCAGTACTTC. This sequence encodes CAWSVRSGYEQYF.